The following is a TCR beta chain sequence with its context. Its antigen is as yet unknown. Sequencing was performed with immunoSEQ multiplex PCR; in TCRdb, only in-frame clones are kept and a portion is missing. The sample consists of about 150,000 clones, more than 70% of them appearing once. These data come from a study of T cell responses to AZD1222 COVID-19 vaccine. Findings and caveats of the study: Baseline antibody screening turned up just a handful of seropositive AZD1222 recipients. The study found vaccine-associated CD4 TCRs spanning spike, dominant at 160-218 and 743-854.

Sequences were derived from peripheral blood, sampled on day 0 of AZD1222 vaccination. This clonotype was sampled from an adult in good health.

CDR3 sequence (DNA): TGTGCCAGCAGTTTACCAGGGGGGAATCCGCATTTT. Translating it yields CASSLPGGNPHF. The genes are TRBV27 and TRBJ1-5; 7 bases line up with TRBD1. Germline CDR1 is MNHEY and CDR2 is SMNVEV (reference sequence). V gave up 2 bases and J gave up 15 bases; unmatched junction bases: 7. This CDR3 is built from 12 residues.